A single sample is the source of the 7 T cell receptor beta chains below, sequenced in a study of blood T cell repertoires in COVID-19. Method: immunoSEQ multiplex PCR; TCRdb's copy keeps in-frame clones and lacks some. The sample has 400,000 or so clones, 70% to 90% seen once; the top ten hold about 0.91%. Sequenced input: peripheral blood. The receptors come from a man aged 18 to 29 with COVID-19, enrolled during active disease.

The chain links TRBV27 to TRBJ2-1, with D unclear. Trimming removed 3 bases at V and 6 bases at J, with 9 bases between. CDR3 length equals 13 residues. Germline CDR1 is MNHEY and CDR2 is SMNVEV (reference sequence). This CDR3 reads CASSFTTFNEQFF. The CDR3 bases are TGTGCCAGCAGTTTTACGACTTTCAATGAGCAGTTCTTC.

This clone was counted only a few times. CDR3 coding DNA: TGTGCCAGCAGCCAAGGTGGGCGGGAGGTGAGCGAGCAGTACTTC. Protein product: CASSQGGREVSEQYF. The V call is TRBV4-2, the J call TRBJ2-7; 8 bases map to TRBD2. V gave up 1 base and J gave up 6 bases; unmatched junction bases: 8. Germline-derived CDR1 and CDR2 are LGHNA and YNFKEQ. The CDR3 is 15 residues long.

V gene TRBV6-5 combines with J gene TRBJ1-5; D remains unclear. CDR1 and CDR2 (germline): MNHEY, SVGAGI. Deletions cut 0 bases from V and 3 bases from J, with 9 bases between. This CDR3 spans 15 amino acids. The CDR3 DNA sequence: TGTGCCAGCAGTTACTCAGGACTGGCCAATCAGCCCCAGCATTTT. It codes for CASSYSGLANQPQHF.

Concerning this clone: Different DNA sequences within this sample yield the same CDR3. This chain connects TRBV6-5 to TRBJ2-7, with TRBD1 matching 9 bases. V lost 2 bases and J lost 0; bases outside the gene matches: 2. Germline values: CDR1 MNHEY, CDR2 SVGAGI. CDR3 size: 15 residues. CDR3 sequence (DNA): TGTGCCAGCAGTTACCGGGACAGGGCCTCCTACGAGCAGTACTTC. Its translation: CASSYRDRASYEQYF.

This clone was detected once. The CDR3 is CASGLQGYEQYF. CDR3 bases: TGTGCTAGTGGTTTGCAGGGGTACGAGCAGTACTTC. This rearrangement joins TRBV12-5 to TRBJ2-7; possible D gene TRBD1, 6 bases. The CDR3 length is 12 residues. Looked up from germline, CDR1 is LGHNT and CDR2 is FRNRAP. Between the trimmed V and J ends, which lost 2 bases and 4 bases, there was a span of 6 bases.

The chain uses TRBV6-5 and TRBJ2-7, with 9 bases lining up with TRBD1. Trimming cost V 6 bases and J 8 bases; bases outside gene matches: 8. Germline assignment: CDR1 MNHEY and CDR2 SVGAGI. This CDR3 comprises 13 residues. This CDR3 is CASSGTGRDKQYF. The CDR3 nucleotides read TGTGCCAGCAGCGGGACAGGGAGGGATAAGCAGTACTTC.

The chain uses TRBV7-9 and TRBJ1-3, with 7 bases fitting TRBD1. The junction had 13 bases not matched to a gene; V was cut back by 8 bases and J by 0 bases. From germline, CDR1 is SEHNR and CDR2 FQNEAQ (reference sequence). The CDR3 covers 17 residues. The CDR3 reads CASQGAGGSISGNTIYF. In DNA form, the CDR3 reads TGTGCCAGCCAAGGGGCAGGGGGGTCGATCTCTGGAAACACCATATATTTT.